The 29 T cell receptor beta chains below all came from one sample that was sequenced in a study of blood T cell repertoires in COVID-19. Some clones are missing from TCRdb's copy, which holds only in-frame ones; the method was immunoSEQ multiplex PCR. The sample includes about 80,000 clones, 88% of them seen just once. The specimen was peripheral blood. The receptor set was obtained from a woman older than 75 with acute or convalescent COVID-19.

V gene TRBV3-1 (or the pseudogene TRBV3-2) combines with J gene TRBJ1-5, with TRBD1 identical over 8 bases. The CDR3 contains 16 residues. V dropped 1 base and J dropped 1; count of bases not matched to a gene: 3. Germline V gene lookup returns CDR1 LGHDT and CDR2 YNNKEL (reference sequence). The CDR3 region is CASSQGDRGSNQPQHF. Here the CDR3 DNA reads TGTGCCAGCAGCCAAGGCGACAGGGGCAGCAATCAGCCCCAGCATTTT.

The J gene is TRBJ2-7, the V gene TRBV5-1, with 8 bases identical to TRBD2. CDR1 SGHRS and CDR2 YFSETQ come from the germline V gene. The length of the CDR3 is 13 residues. V was clipped by 1 base and J by 5 bases; unmatched bases: 2. Here the CDR3 DNA reads TGCGCCAGCAGCTTGAGCGGGAGCAACGAGCAGTACTTC. Translating gives CASSLSGSNEQYF.

The V call is TRBV5-8, the J call TRBJ1-1; D might be TRBD1 (6 bases). Trimming left V 5 bases short and J 4 bases short, with 15 bases between. Germline loops: CDR1 SGHTS, CDR2 YDEGEE. The CDR3 has 14 amino acids. The CDR3 DNA sequence: TGTGCCAGCAGTTCAGGGGTCCGTAGCACTGAAGCTTTCTTT. Protein sequence: CASSSGVRSTEAFF.

This clone was seen a single time. J is TRBJ1-1 and V is TRBV14; D gene uncertain. Germline-derived CDR1 and CDR2 are SGHDN and FVKESK. Trimming took off 0 bases at V and 1 base at J, with 3 bases between the two ends. This CDR3 has 13 amino acids. Here the CDR3 DNA reads TGTGCCAGCAGCCAAGATAGGAACACTGAAGCTTTCTTT. This codes for CASSQDRNTEAFF.

The rearrangement uses TRBV6-5 and TRBJ1-6; the match to TRBD1 covers 7 bases. CDR3 length: 15 residues. V lost 6 bases and J lost 7; bases outside the gene matches: 9. The germline CDR1 and CDR2 sequences are MNHEY and SVGAGI. The CDR3: CASRVDRAQNSPLHF. CDR3 bases: TGTGCCAGCAGGGTAGACAGGGCGCAAAATTCACCCCTCCACTTT.

This clone was recorded once. The gene calls are TRBV5-8 and TRBJ1-2; TRBD1 might be the D (6 bases). V lost 3 bases, J lost 7 bases, and 16 bases lay in between. This CDR3 is built from 14 residues. Germline-derived CDR1 and CDR2 are SGHTS and YDEGEE. The CDR3 DNA is TGTGCCAGCAGCTATTTACAGGGATCACGTGGCTACACCTTC. This translates into CASSYLQGSRGYTF.

This clone occurred once. The chain recombines TRBV6-6 with TRBJ2-2; D is possibly TRBD1 (6 bases). V was shortened by 6 bases and J by 1 base, with 9 bases between the two germline ends. Germline V gene sequence: CDR1 MNHNY, CDR2 SVGAGI (reference sequence). The CDR3 is 14 residues long. CDR3 region: CASRGQRNTGELFF. CDR3 coding DNA: TGTGCCAGCAGAGGACAGAGGAACACCGGGGAGCTGTTTTTT.

The genes are TRBV7-2 and TRBJ2-7; TRBD2 agrees at 7 bases. The CDR3 totals 16 residues. The germline V gene has CDR1 SGHTA and CDR2 FQGNSA. With V trimmed by 1 base and J by 9 bases, 15 bases remained unmatched. As DNA, the CDR3 is TGTGCCAGCAGCTTAGAGGTAGCGGGCCCCCCTTACCGGCAGTACTTC. Translated: CASSLEVAGPPYRQYF.

This chain joins TRBV15 and TRBJ2-5; 7 bases are shared with TRBD2. V gave up 5 bases and J gave up 4 bases; unmatched junction bases: 7. This CDR3 has 14 amino acids. Germline V gives CDR1 LNHNV, CDR2 YYDKDF (reference sequence). The DNA of the CDR3 is TGTGCCACCAGCTCTGGGACTACCATAGAGACCCAGTACTTC. Translation: CATSSGTTIETQYF.

Note on this clone: This specimen includes other DNA sequences encoding the same CDR3. The chain employs TRBV30 and TRBJ2-7; tentative D call: TRBD1 (6 bases). Trimming took off 2 bases at V and 2 bases at J, with 7 bases between the two ends. CDR1 is GTSNPN and CDR2 is SVGIG in the germline V gene (reference sequence). This CDR3 is 12 amino acids long. The CDR3 protein is CAWSSGAYEQYF. The CDR3 coding sequence is TGTGCCTGGAGTTCAGGGGCCTACGAGCAGTACTTC.

The chain has TRBV12-3 or TRBV12-4 and TRBJ2-1; D perhaps matches TRBD1 (5 bases). Between the trimmed V and J ends, which lost 5 bases and 5 bases, there was a span of 10 bases. There are 13 residues in the CDR3. CDR3 residues: CASSTDTDNEQFF. CDR3 sequence (DNA): TGTGCCAGCAGTACGGACACCGACAATGAGCAGTTCTTC.

V and J are TRBV2 and TRBJ1-2, with D possibly TRBD1 on 5 matching bases. The V gene's germline CDR1 is SNHLY and CDR2 FYNNEI. V was shortened by 3 bases and J by 8 bases, with 13 bases between the two germline ends. This CDR3 has 13 amino acids. The CDR3 spells CASSEGTRGGYTF. In DNA, the CDR3 is TGTGCCAGCAGTGAGGGGACCCGGGGGGGCTACACCTTC.

The chain joins TRBV3-1 (or the pseudogene TRBV3-2) to TRBJ2-1; 13 nucleotides line up with TRBD2. V was clipped by 0 bases and J by 7 bases; unmatched bases: 3. The CDR3 is 16 residues long. Germline assignment: CDR1 LGHDT and CDR2 YNNKEL (reference sequence). CDR3: CASSQDRTSGGNEQFF. CDR3 in DNA: TGTGCCAGCAGCCAAGATCGGACTAGCGGGGGAAATGAGCAGTTCTTC.

The chain uses TRBV6-5 and TRBJ2-1; a weak D match, TRBD1 (6 bases). V lost 6 bases and J 0 bases, leaving 12 bases between the germline ends. In germline, CDR1 is MNHEY, CDR2 SVGAGI. This CDR3 has 15 residues. The CDR3 is CASRKQGSSYNEQFF. DNA for the CDR3: TGTGCCAGCAGAAAACAGGGCAGCTCCTACAATGAGCAGTTCTTC.

The rearrangement joins TRBV5-1 to TRBJ1-1, with 10 bases fitting TRBD1. The germline V gene has CDR1 SGHRS and CDR2 YFSETQ. CDR3 length: 17 residues. Trimming removed 4 bases from V and 5 bases from J; junction bases left unmatched: 14. CDR3 nucleotide sequence: TGCGCCAGCAGCGGGGGGACAGGGGCTATACCGTGGACTGAAGCTTTCTTT. Amino acids: CASSGGTGAIPWTEAFF.

V usage is TRBV4-3 and J usage is TRBJ2-2; possibly TRBD1 for D (6 bases). Germline CDR1 LGHNA, CDR2 YSLEER. Trimming removed 0 bases at V and 2 bases at J, with 19 bases between. The CDR3 is made up of 19 amino acids. The CDR3 sequence is CASSQDLPGTRGNTGELFF. The CDR3 bases are TGCGCCAGCAGCCAAGACCTACCCGGGACAAGAGGCAACACCGGGGAGCTGTTTTTT.

This clone has only one observation. The chain couples TRBV6-6 to TRBJ2-5; 9 bases agree with TRBD1. The CDR3 consists of 15 residues. Germline V lookup: CDR1 MNHNY, CDR2 SVGAGI (reference sequence). V lost 7 bases and J lost 4; bases outside the gene matches: 10. CDR3 amino acids: CASTPGGTGRETQYF. CDR3 bases: TGTGCCAGCACCCCAGGCGGGACAGGGCGAGAGACCCAGTACTTC.

V gene TRBV25-1 combines with J gene TRBJ2-6; 8 bases map to TRBD1. Germline CDR1 is MGHDK and CDR2 is SYGVNS. The V gene end was trimmed by 7 bases and the J gene end by 1 base; junction bases not matched to a gene: 9. The CDR3 spans 17 residues. The CDR3 spells CASTTGTGPSGANVLTF. In nucleotides, the CDR3 is TGTGCCAGCACTACCGGGACAGGTCCATCTGGGGCCAACGTCCTGACTTTC.

This chain links TRBV19 with TRBJ1-1; D is uncertain. Trimming pared 1 base from V and 7 bases from J, leaving 13 bases between. CDR1 and CDR2 (germline): LNHDA, SQIVND (reference sequence). This CDR3 comprises 14 residues. In DNA form, the CDR3 reads TGTGCCAGTAGTATAGCCCCCGGCGGATATGAAGCTTTCTTT. This gives the protein CASSIAPGGYEAFF.

The chain uses TRBV27 and TRBJ2-7; no clear D gene. V lost 1 base and J lost 1, with 17 bases in between. This CDR3 has 17 residues. Germline loops: CDR1 MNHEY, CDR2 SMNVEV (reference sequence). CDR3 residues: CASSLYLGSAESYEQYF. The CDR3 bases are TGTGCCAGCAGTTTATACTTAGGTTCGGCGGAATCCTACGAGCAGTACTTC.

This chain joins TRBV13 and TRBJ1-2; D may be TRBD1 (5 bases). V was shortened by 1 base and J by 3 bases, with 9 bases between the two germline ends. Germline CDR1 and CDR2: PRHDT and FYEKMQ (reference sequence). The CDR3 is made up of 14 amino acids. The CDR3 sequence: CASSLVQGYYGYTF. The CDR3 DNA is TGTGCCAGCAGCTTAGTGCAGGGATACTATGGCTACACCTTC.

This clone has a single count. V usage is TRBV7-2 and J usage is TRBJ1-1; D is undetermined. The V gene lost 2 bases and the J gene lost 1 base, with 5 bases spanning the gap. This CDR3 is 13 amino acids long. Germline CDR1 is SGHTA and CDR2 is FQGNSA. In nucleotides, the CDR3 is TGTGCCAGCAGCTTACAAGCGAACACTGAAGCTTTCTTT. Translated, it gives CASSLQANTEAFF.

The rearrangement links TRBV5-1 to TRBJ1-2; 8 nucleotides match TRBD1. With 2 bases clipped from V and 2 bases from J, the junction kept 5 bases outside the gene matches. CDR3 length: 15 amino acids. Germline assignment: CDR1 SGHRS and CDR2 YFSETQ. The CDR3 nucleotides are TGCGCCAGCAGCTTAAGCGGACAGGGAAACTATGGCTACACCTTC. It is translated as CASSLSGQGNYGYTF.

This clone was recorded once. This rearrangement joins TRBV2 to TRBJ1-5; the match to TRBD1 covers 8 bases. The CDR3 length is 15 residues. Germline V gene lookup returns CDR1 SNHLY and CDR2 FYNNEI. V shed 7 bases, J shed 0 bases, and the junction held 5 bases outside the gene matches. This chain's CDR3 is CASTLDRASNQPQHF. The CDR3 coding sequence is TGTGCCAGCACTCTGGACAGGGCTAGCAATCAGCCCCAGCATTTT.

The chain joins TRBV7-8 to TRBJ2-4; the D gene is possibly TRBD2 (7 bases). The CDR3 totals 14 residues. Germline V gene sequence: CDR1 SGHVS, CDR2 FQNEAQ. Trimming cost V 1 base and J 8 bases, with 12 bases left between them. The CDR3 reads CASSLVEGGHIQYF. The CDR3 nucleotides are TGTGCCAGCAGCTTAGTGGAGGGGGGGCACATTCAGTACTTC.

The V call is TRBV18, the J call TRBJ2-3; possibly TRBD2 for D (5 bases). This CDR3 is built from 17 residues. The V end was cut by 3 bases, the J end by 1 base, with 17 bases between. Germline-derived CDR1 and CDR2 are KGHSH and LQKENI. The CDR3 sequence: CASSPSTPGMGTDTQYF. In DNA, the CDR3 is TGTGCCAGCTCACCCTCAACTCCCGGGATGGGCACAGATACGCAGTATTTT.

The rearrangement joins TRBV5-1 to TRBJ1-1, with D maybe TRBD1 (6 bases). V lost 7 bases to trimming and J lost 5 bases, with 15 bases between them. Germline CDR1 is SGHRS and CDR2 is YFSETQ. The CDR3 is made up of 13 amino acids. The CDR3 nucleotides are TGCGCCAGCGGACGAGCAGGGGCAACTGAAGCTTTCTTT. This encodes CASGRAGATEAFF.

The genes are TRBV23-1 and TRBJ1-6; D remains unclear. Being an ORF, TRBV23-1 has a function that is uncertain. V was pared by 4 bases and J by 8 bases, with 3 bases between. The CDR3 has 11 amino acids. CDR3 in amino acids: CASSPYSPLHF. The CDR3 region has the DNA TGCGCCAGCAGTCCTTATTCACCCCTCCACTTT.

This clone came up a few times. The chain carries TRBV25-1 and TRBJ1-5; TRBD1 matches 7 bases. CDR1 and CDR2 (germline): MGHDK, SYGVNS. CDR3 length equals 14 residues. V trimming: 3 bases; J trimming: 4 bases; junction bases outside the gene matches: 3. The CDR3 protein is CASSDWTGNQPQHF. The CDR3 DNA reads TGTGCCAGCAGTGACTGGACAGGAAATCAGCCCCAGCATTTT.